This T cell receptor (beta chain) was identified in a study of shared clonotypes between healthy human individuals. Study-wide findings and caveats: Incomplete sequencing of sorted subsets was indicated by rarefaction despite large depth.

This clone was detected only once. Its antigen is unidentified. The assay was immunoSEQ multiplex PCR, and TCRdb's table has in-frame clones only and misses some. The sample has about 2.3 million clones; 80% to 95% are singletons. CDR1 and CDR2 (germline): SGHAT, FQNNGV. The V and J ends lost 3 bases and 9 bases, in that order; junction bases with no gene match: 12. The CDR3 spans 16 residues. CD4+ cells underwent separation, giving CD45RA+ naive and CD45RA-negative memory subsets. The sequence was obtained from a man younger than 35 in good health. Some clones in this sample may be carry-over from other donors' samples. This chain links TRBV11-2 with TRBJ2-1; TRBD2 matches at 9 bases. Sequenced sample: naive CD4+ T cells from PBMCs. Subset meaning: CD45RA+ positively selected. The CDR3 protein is CASSLMLAGVSGEQFF. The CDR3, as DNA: TGTGCCAGCAGCTTGATGTTAGCGGGGGTATCGGGTGAGCAGTTCTTC. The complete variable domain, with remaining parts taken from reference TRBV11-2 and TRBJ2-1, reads EAGVAQSPRYKIIEKRQSVAFWCNPISGHATLYWYQQILGQGPKLLIQFQNNGVVDDSQLPKDRFSAERLKGVDSTLKIQPAKLEDSAVYLCASSLMLAGVSGEQFFGPGTRLTVL.